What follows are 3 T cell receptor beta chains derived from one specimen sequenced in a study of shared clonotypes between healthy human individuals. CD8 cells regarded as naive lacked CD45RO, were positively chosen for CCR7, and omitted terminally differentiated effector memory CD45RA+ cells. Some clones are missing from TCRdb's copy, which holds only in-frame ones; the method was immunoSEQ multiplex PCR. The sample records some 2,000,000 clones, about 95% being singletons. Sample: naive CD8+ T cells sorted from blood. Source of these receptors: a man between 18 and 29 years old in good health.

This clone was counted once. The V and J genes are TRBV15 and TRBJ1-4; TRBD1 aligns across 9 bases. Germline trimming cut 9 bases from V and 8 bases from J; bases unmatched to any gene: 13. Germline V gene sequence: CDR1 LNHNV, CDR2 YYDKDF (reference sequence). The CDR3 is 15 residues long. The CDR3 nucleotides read TGTGCCACGTCCCACCGGACAGGGGCGCAAGAAAAACTGTTTTTT. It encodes CATSHRTGAQEKLFF.

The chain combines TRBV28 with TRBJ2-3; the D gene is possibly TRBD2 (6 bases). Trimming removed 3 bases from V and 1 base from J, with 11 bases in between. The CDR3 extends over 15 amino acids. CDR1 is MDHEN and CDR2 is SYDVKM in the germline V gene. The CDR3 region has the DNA TGTGCCAGCAGTTTTTCCGGGGAGGGCACAGATACGCAGTATTTT. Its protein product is CASSFSGEGTDTQYF.

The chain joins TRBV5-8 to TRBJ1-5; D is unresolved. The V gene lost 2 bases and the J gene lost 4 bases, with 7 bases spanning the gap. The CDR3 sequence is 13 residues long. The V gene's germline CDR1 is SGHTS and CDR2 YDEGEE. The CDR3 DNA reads TGTGCCAGCAGCTTAGCCCAAAATCAGCCCCAGCATTTT. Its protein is CASSLAQNQPQHF.